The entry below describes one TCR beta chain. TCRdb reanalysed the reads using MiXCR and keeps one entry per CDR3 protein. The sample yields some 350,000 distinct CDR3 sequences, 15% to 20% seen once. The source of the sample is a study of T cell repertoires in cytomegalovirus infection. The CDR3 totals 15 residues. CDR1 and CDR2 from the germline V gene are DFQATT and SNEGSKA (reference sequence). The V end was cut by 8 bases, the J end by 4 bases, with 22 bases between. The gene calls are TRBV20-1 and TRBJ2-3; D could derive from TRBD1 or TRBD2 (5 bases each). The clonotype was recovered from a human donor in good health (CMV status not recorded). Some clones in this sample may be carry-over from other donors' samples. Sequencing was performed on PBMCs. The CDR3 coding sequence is TGCAGTCTACGACAGCAGACTACTTCGGCAGATACGCAGTATTTT. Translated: CSLRQQTTSADTQYF.